The present entry profiles one T cell receptor (beta chain) with its context. The antigen is unknown. Every TCR beta cDNA library bore unique molecular identifiers. About 500,000 cDNA molecules came from about 1 to 10 million T cells. MiXCR, applied by TCRdb to the PCR reads, yields one record per CDR3 protein. Counted here are approximately 730,000 distinct CDR3 sequences, 40% to 55% occurring once; the ten biggest clones make up 4.9%. The CDR3 length is 15 residues. With V trimmed by 1 base and J by 4 bases, 1 base remained unmatched. The germline V gene encodes CDR1 MNHEY and CDR2 SVGAGI. This specimen comes from a study of post-analysis software for immune sequencing data. General study results and limits: Elevated frequency relative to controls characterized four or five TRBV segments in patients, TRBV5-6, TRBV5-1 and TRBV20-1 among them. Normalized Chao1 diversity in multiple sclerosis patients fell significantly below that of controls. When the samples were clustered directly with F measure, those that had been prepared in the same batch showed strong co-clustering.

The sequenced material came from blood. The clonotype comes from a girl aged 10 to 17 with multiple sclerosis. The chain joins TRBV6-5 to TRBJ1-4, with TRBD1 identical over 9 bases. CDR3 region: CASSYLTGGNEKLFF. CDR3 nucleotides: TGTGCCAGCAGTTACTTGACAGGGGGTAATGAAAAACTGTTTTTT.